This T cell receptor (beta chain) was captured by sequencing in a study of response to subunit inactivated influenza vaccine. General study points: Each seasonal influenza vaccination recruits few new T cells, the authors suggested.

Many counts were recorded for this clonotype. Its target is unknown. The CDR3 covers 14 residues. Trimming removed 0 bases at V and 4 bases at J, with 13 bases between. From germline, CDR1 is DFQATT and CDR2 SNEGSKA (reference sequence). TCRdb passed the RT-PCR reads through MiXCR, listing each CDR3 protein once. There are 600,000 to 700,000 distinct CDR3 sequences in the sample; 14% occur only once, and 7.5% to 8% lies in the top ten. The source of this sequence is a man aged 45 to 65 who received an inactivated influenza vaccine. This sequence joins TRBV20-1 and TRBJ2-7, with a weak D call TRBD2 (6 bases). Specimen: PBMCs from blood, collected roughly 15 days before vaccination. CDR3 DNA sequence: TGCAGTGCTAGAGACCGTAGCGGAATTTACGAGCAGTACTTC. This codes for CSARDRSGIYEQYF.